The rows below give T cell receptor beta chains drawn from one sample of a study of T cell changes during pregnancy in multiple sclerosis. Produced via immunoSEQ multiplex PCR; TCRdb's table is partial and in-frame only. The sample includes approximately 40,000 clones, about nine tenths seen only once; the top ten take less than 0.65%. The sample here was CD4+ T cells from peripheral blood mononuclear cells, taken in the third trimester of pregnancy. All receptors come from a female donor with multiple sclerosis, enrolled in a pregnancy study. Both conserved end residues are part of each CDR3. A D gene is named only where the DNA matches it firmly. For some rows the clone size is stated as once, few or many, or as a class when expanded; others skip it.

cdr3_nt cdr3_aa clone_size v_call d_call j_call
TGCGCCAGCAGTTTCAACCAACAGGGGACCCAGTACTTC CASSFNQQGTQYF - TRBV5-1 - TRBJ2-5
TGTGCCAGCAGTGACTACCCAGGGGCTGAAGCTTTCTTT CASSDYPGAEAFF - TRBV6-4 - TRBJ1-1
TGTGCCAGCTCACCACTTAGACGGGCCGGGACTAGCGGGAGAGTCGGAACAGATACGCAGTATTTT CASSPLRRAGTSGRVGTDTQYF - TRBV18 TRBD2 TRBJ2-3
TGTGCCAGCAGCCCCCGGGATGGTTTCGAGCAGTACTTC CASSPRDGFEQYF - TRBV11-3 - TRBJ2-7
TGTGCCAGTAGTCCCCCACAGGGAAGAGAGACCCAGTACTTC CASSPPQGRETQYF - TRBV19 - TRBJ2-5
TGCGCCAGCAGTGAGTCCCTAGCGTTGGGGTACAATGAGCAGTTCTTC CASSESLALGYNEQFF - TRBV10-2 - TRBJ2-1
TGTGCCAGCAGCTTAGACCAGGGGCCCTACAATGAGCAGTTCTTC CASSLDQGPYNEQFF - TRBV11-3 - TRBJ2-1
TGTGCCAGCAGGCCCTCCGGGACAGCCACCGGGGAGCTGTTTTTT CASRPSGTATGELFF - TRBV6-5 TRBD1 TRBJ2-2
TGTGCCAGCAGTGATTTTAACAGAATCACTGAAGCTTTCTTT CASSDFNRITEAFF once TRBV2 - TRBJ1-1
TGTGCCACCAGCAGAGACCCGGGGGGATCACCCCTCCACTTT CATSRDPGGSPLHF - TRBV15 - TRBJ1-6
TGTGCCAGCAGTGGAACTAGCGGGGGGTGGACAGATACGCAGTATTTT CASSGTSGGWTDTQYF - TRBV2 TRBD2 TRBJ2-3
TGTGCCAGCAGTTTAGTTTCTAGCGGCGAGCAGTACTTC CASSLVSSGEQYF - TRBV27 TRBD2 TRBJ2-7
TGTGCCAGCTCACCCCAACTTAGCGGCACAGATACGCAGTATTTT CASSPQLSGTDTQYF - TRBV18 - TRBJ2-3
TGTGCCAGCAGCTCTGGACTGTTAGTAGCCAAAAACATTCAGTACTTC CASSSGLLVAKNIQYF - TRBV5-5 - TRBJ2-4
TGTGCCAGCAGCTCGGGGGGGCTAGCGGGCTCCTACAATGAGCAGTTCTTC CASSSGGLAGSYNEQFF - TRBV7-2 TRBD2 TRBJ2-1
TGTGCCAGCACTTACAATGAGCAGTTCTTC CASTYNEQFF - TRBV2 - TRBJ2-1
TGTGCCAGTATAGGGACAGGGTACGGTGGCATTCAGTACTTC CASIGTGYGGIQYF - TRBV19 TRBD1 TRBJ2-4
TGTGCCAGCAGCCCCCGCGATAACTATGGCTACACCTTC CASSPRDNYGYTF - TRBV7-2 - TRBJ1-2
TGTGCCAGCAGCCTGCGACTAGCGGGAAGGGTCGAGCAGTACTTC CASSLRLAGRVEQYF - TRBV7-2 TRBD2 TRBJ2-7
TGTGCCAGCAGTTTAGCGGGAGCTAGCTACAATGAGCAGTTCTTC CASSLAGASYNEQFF - TRBV6-1 TRBD2 TRBJ2-1
TGTGCCAGTAGTCTGGACAGGGGGCTAGGCTACACCTTC CASSLDRGLGYTF - TRBV19 TRBD1 TRBJ1-2
TGCGCCAGCAGTAACGTCGGGACTGAAGCTTTCTTT CASSNVGTEAFF - TRBV5-1 - TRBJ1-1
TGTGCCAGCAGTTACAGGGGCCTACCCTCTGGAAACACCATATATTTT CASSYRGLPSGNTIYF - TRBV6-6 - TRBJ1-3
TGTGCCAGCAGCTTAGCCCTAGCGGCGGCGAACACCGGGGAGCTGTTTTTT CASSLALAAANTGELFF - TRBV11-3 TRBD2 TRBJ2-2
TGCGCCAGCAAAGGGGGGGAACGAATGAACACTGAAGCTTTCTTT CASKGGERMNTEAFF - TRBV5-1 - TRBJ1-1
TGTGCCAGCAGTGTTTCAGGGGTACAAGAGACCCAGTACTTC CASSVSGVQETQYF - TRBV6-1 - TRBJ2-5
TGCGCCAGCAGCCAAGAACCCCGGGGTACCTACGAGCAGTACTTC CASSQEPRGTYEQYF - TRBV4-3 - TRBJ2-7
TGTGCCAGCAGCGTAGGGGTCACTAGCGGGATTTCGGATACGCAGTATTTT CASSVGVTSGISDTQYF - TRBV9 TRBD2 TRBJ2-3
TGCGCCAGCAGAGAGCGTAGCGGGAGTTCGACCTACAATGAGCAGTTCTTC CASRERSGSSTYNEQFF - TRBV5-1 TRBD2 TRBJ2-1
TGTGCCAGCCGACTAGCGGGAGGGGTAGAGACCCAGTACTTC CASRLAGGVETQYF - TRBV14 TRBD2 TRBJ2-5
TGTGCCAGTAGTAGTAAGGGGGAGCAGTACTTC CASSSKGEQYF - TRBV19 - TRBJ2-7
TGCAGCGCTGGACTAGCGGGAGGCGCGAACACCGGGGAGCTGTTTTTT CSAGLAGGANTGELFF - TRBV29-1 TRBD2 TRBJ2-2
TGTGCCAGCACCATTCTGCAGGGGCTAGAGCAGTACTTC CASTILQGLEQYF once TRBV7-2 - TRBJ2-7
TGTGCCAGCAACGAAGGTTCGGGAGGCAATCAGCCCCAGCATTTT CASNEGSGGNQPQHF - TRBV6-6 - TRBJ1-5
TGTGCCAGCAGCTCGGAGGTCCCCGGCTCTGGGGCCAACGTCCTGACTTTC CASSSEVPGSGANVLTF - TRBV11-2 - TRBJ2-6
TGCGCCAGCAGCCAAGCAGGGGCGGATCAGCCCCAGCATTTT CASSQAGADQPQHF few TRBV4-1 - TRBJ1-5
TGTGCCAGTAGTACCGCCAGCGGGGGGCTACAAGAGACCCAGTACTTC CASSTASGGLQETQYF - TRBV19 TRBD2 TRBJ2-5
TGTGCCAGCAGCTTGGGGGGGCTCGGGGGAGGGATTTTGACAGATACGCAGTATTTT CASSLGGLGGGILTDTQYF - TRBV5-4 - TRBJ2-3
TGCAGCTACCTAAGGGGGGGGATGGCAGATACGCAGTATTTT CSYLRGGMADTQYF once TRBV29-1 - TRBJ2-3
TGCGCCAGCAGCACAGGGGACCTTACAATCCCTGATGAGCAGTTCTTC CASSTGDLTIPDEQFF - TRBV5-1 TRBD1 TRBJ2-1
TGTGCCAGCAGTTTGCTGGGAGCTAGCACAGATACGCAGTATTTT CASSLLGASTDTQYF - TRBV27 - TRBJ2-3
TGTGCCAGCAGTTTTCCCCCCGGGACAGGGGCCTACGAGCAGTACTTC CASSFPPGTGAYEQYF - TRBV27 TRBD1 TRBJ2-7
TGTGCCAGCAGCTCCGGGACAGGCGGGAACACTGAAGCTTTCTTT CASSSGTGGNTEAFF - TRBV5-5 TRBD1 TRBJ1-1
TGTGCCAGTAGTATAGGAGGGATGGGATCCTACGAGCAGTACTTC CASSIGGMGSYEQYF - TRBV19 - TRBJ2-7
TGTGCCAGCAGTCTCACCTCAGGGGGACCTAACTATGGCTACACCTTC CASSLTSGGPNYGYTF - TRBV27 TRBD1 TRBJ1-2
TGTGCCAGCAGTTCGACCGACATACCCTACGAGCAGTACTTC CASSSTDIPYEQYF - TRBV27 - TRBJ2-7
TGTGCCAGCAGCTTAGACGCAGGGTATGCGTTCTTC CASSLDAGYAFF once TRBV11-3 - TRBJ2-1
TGTGCCAGCAGCAAAGCGCCTAGGGGGAACACTGAAGCTTTCTTT CASSKAPRGNTEAFF - TRBV21-1 - TRBJ1-1
TGTGCCAGCAGTCGACCCGGGACAGGGGGCGTCGAGCAGTACTTC CASSRPGTGGVEQYF - TRBV6-6 TRBD1 TRBJ2-7
TGTGCCAGCAAAAGCGGGAGGGGAGAGACCCAGTACTTC CASKSGRGETQYF few TRBV2 TRBD2 TRBJ2-5
TGTGCCAGCAGCCTTGGACGGAGGGAGCAGTTCTTC CASSLGRREQFF - TRBV7-2 - TRBJ2-1
TGTGCCAGCAGTCCCGGGACTAGCGGGAGGGCGGAGCAGTTCTTC CASSPGTSGRAEQFF - TRBV28 TRBD2 TRBJ2-1
TGTGCCAGCACCTTAGCGGGAGGGCCCTACAATGAGCAGTTCTTC CASTLAGGPYNEQFF - TRBV27 TRBD2 TRBJ2-1